These T cell receptor beta chains were read from a single sample in a study of response to subunit inactivated influenza vaccine. TCRdb recomputed calls from the RT-PCR reads with MiXCR, one row per CDR3 protein. The top ten hold approximately 2.9% of the sample, which has about 540,000 distinct CDR3 sequences, around a quarter seen once. The same specimen was also included in a second study, on T cells expressing NK-cell markers.

Source: CD4+ T cells sorted from PBMCs, taken about 13 days after vaccination. The receptors originated from a man aged 45 to 65 who received an inactivated influenza vaccine. The CDR3 runs from the conserved cysteine through the conserved F or W. A D gene is named only where the DNA matches it firmly. Where a row states a size, it is once, few, many or the class of an expanded clone; other rows omit it.

j_call: TRBJ2-1; v_call: TRBV20-1; clone_size: NA; d_call: TRBD2; cdr3_nt: TGCAGTGCTAGAGATAGCGGGAGGGTTTACAATGAGCAGTTCTTC; cdr3_aa: CSARDSGRVYNEQFF
j_call: TRBJ1-4; v_call: TRBV2; clone_size: once; d_call: TRBD1; cdr3_nt: TGTGCCAGCAGTGCAGGGGGCACTAATGAAAAACTGTTTTTT; cdr3_aa: CASSAGGTNEKLFF
j_call: TRBJ1-6; v_call: TRBV6-1; clone_size: NA; d_call: TRBD1; cdr3_nt: TGTGCCAGCAGATCAGAGGGACAGGGCAATTCACCCCTCCACTTT; cdr3_aa: CASRSEGQGNSPLHF
j_call: TRBJ2-3; v_call: TRBV29-1; clone_size: NA; d_call: TRBD2; cdr3_nt: TGCAGCGTTGATCTAGCGGGAGAACGGCTGGATACGCAGTATTTT; cdr3_aa: CSVDLAGERLDTQYF
j_call: TRBJ2-1; v_call: TRBV28; clone_size: NA; d_call: TRBD2; cdr3_nt: TGTGCCAGCAGTACCCATAGCGGGAGTAATGAGCAGTTCTTC; cdr3_aa: CASSTHSGSNEQFF
j_call: TRBJ2-3; v_call: TRBV29-1; clone_size: few; d_call: NA; cdr3_nt: TGCAGCGTTGAAGGCAGGCTCACAGATACGCAGTATTTT; cdr3_aa: CSVEGRLTDTQYF
j_call: TRBJ2-7; v_call: TRBV13; clone_size: few; d_call: TRBD1; cdr3_nt: TGTGCCAGCAGACTGGGACAGGCCTACGAGCAGTACTTC; cdr3_aa: CASRLGQAYEQYF
j_call: TRBJ2-7; v_call: TRBV7-9; clone_size: NA; d_call: NA; cdr3_nt: TGTGCCAGCAGCTTAGATTTCCGATGGCAGTACTTC; cdr3_aa: CASSLDFRWQYF
j_call: TRBJ2-1; v_call: TRBV7-9; clone_size: NA; d_call: NA; cdr3_nt: TGTGCCAGCAGCTTAGCGCACGGTGAGCAGTTCTTC; cdr3_aa: CASSLAHGEQFF
j_call: TRBJ2-7; v_call: TRBV5-1; clone_size: NA; d_call: TRBD2; cdr3_nt: TGCGCCAGCAAGACCGGCGGGGGGACTTACTACGAGCAGTACTTC; cdr3_aa: CASKTGGGTYYEQYF
j_call: TRBJ2-7; v_call: TRBV5-1; clone_size: few; d_call: NA; cdr3_nt: TGCGCCAGCAGCTTGGAAGGGGAATACGAGCAGTACTTC; cdr3_aa: CASSLEGEYEQYF
j_call: TRBJ2-1; v_call: TRBV5-1; clone_size: NA; d_call: NA; cdr3_nt: TGCGCCAGCAGCTTTGTACAGGGAGAGAGGAATGAGCAGTTCTTC; cdr3_aa: CASSFVQGERNEQFF
j_call: TRBJ2-2; v_call: TRBV5-1; clone_size: few; d_call: TRBD1; cdr3_nt: TGCGCCAGCAGCTTGGGACAGGGGGCTATCACCGGGGAGCTGTTTTTT; cdr3_aa: CASSLGQGAITGELFF
j_call: TRBJ2-5; v_call: TRBV20-1; clone_size: few; d_call: TRBD1; cdr3_nt: TGCAGTGCTATGGCTGGACAGGCGTATGAGACCCAGTACTTC; cdr3_aa: CSAMAGQAYETQYF
j_call: TRBJ2-5; v_call: TRBV7-2; clone_size: many; d_call: NA; cdr3_nt: TGTGCCAGCAGCTTAGCGCGGTCTGGAGAGACCCAGTACTTC; cdr3_aa: CASSLARSGETQYF
j_call: TRBJ2-7; v_call: TRBV5-1; clone_size: NA; d_call: NA; cdr3_nt: TGCGCCAGCAGCTTGTTTGGTCACGAGCAGTACTTC; cdr3_aa: CASSLFGHEQYF
j_call: TRBJ2-7; v_call: TRBV24-1; clone_size: few; d_call: TRBD1; cdr3_nt: TGTGCCACCAGTGAGACCGGGACAGGGAGTTCCTACGAGCAGTACTTC; cdr3_aa: CATSETGTGSSYEQYF
j_call: TRBJ2-5; v_call: TRBV10-3; clone_size: NA; d_call: TRBD2; cdr3_nt: TGTGCCATCAGTGGACTAGCGGCTTCAGAGACCCAGTACTTC; cdr3_aa: CAISGLAASETQYF
j_call: TRBJ2-3; v_call: TRBV6-2/TRBV6-3; clone_size: NA; d_call: NA; cdr3_nt: TGTGCCACGAAGCAACCGGGGTCAGGCACAGATACGCAGTATTTT; cdr3_aa: CATKQPGSGTDTQYF
j_call: TRBJ2-1; v_call: TRBV3-1; clone_size: NA; d_call: NA; cdr3_nt: TGTGCCAGCAGCCAAGATGTAGGGAATGAGCAGTTCTTC; cdr3_aa: CASSQDVGNEQFF